This T cell receptor (beta chain) was identified during a study of Graves' ophthalmopathy and Graves' hyperthyroidism. Researchers took RNA transcripts and amplified TCR beta CDR3 regions from them. Second-round multiplex PCR followed a first-round RT-PCR using HTBI primers. TCRdb re-called the multiplex PCR reads through MiXCR, storing one row per CDR3 protein. The data hold 200,000 to 250,000 distinct CDR3 sequences, with roughly 21% observed a single time. On this clonotype: Its antigen is unidentified.

V was cut by 6 bases and J by 4 bases, with 15 bases left in between. This CDR3 has 14 residues. The V gene's germline CDR1 is MNHEY and CDR2 SVGAGI. Excluded: other autoimmune disease, uncontrolled infection, pregnancy or lactation. Whole-study results and caveats: For predicting ophthalmopathy progression, the model had about 71% sensitivity and approximately 72% specificity.

The source of this sequence is a woman between 50 and 59 years old with Graves' ophthalmopathy. Source material: peripheral blood. This chain joins TRBV6-5 and TRBJ1-2; no firm D call. The CDR3 loop is CASSLAMLGYGYTF. The DNA of the CDR3 is TGTGCCAGCAGCTTAGCCATGCTAGGCTATGGCTACACCTTC.